This entry describes one T cell receptor beta chain. Its target is not known. Sorted-subset replicate PCR reactions were performed with approximately 190 ng DNA, corresponding to tens of thousands of T cell genomes. TCRdb's copy holds only in-frame clones and misses some; the assay was immunoSEQ multiplex PCR. The sample shows some 2,500,000 clones, 85% to 95% of them seen only once. This specimen belongs to a study of shared clonotypes between healthy human individuals. Study overall: The donor group consisted of two women and three men, aged 18 to 49.

The germline V gene has CDR1 MGHRA and CDR2 YSYEKL. The V end lost 4 bases, the J end lost 5 bases, and 12 bases lay between the germline ends. The CDR3 contains 13 residues. Findings and caveats of the study: Some naive CD4 clonotypes, 5% to 5.5%, turned up in common across several donors.

This sequence joins TRBV4-1 and TRBJ2-7; D is unresolved. The origin of this receptor is a man aged 18 to 30 in good health. Some clones in this sample may be carry-over from other donors' samples. Sample: naive CD4+ T cells from PBMCs. Subset of the sample: CD45RA+ positively selected. CDR3 amino acids: CASSPEGVDEQYF. In nucleotides, the CDR3 is TGCGCCAGCAGCCCAGAAGGAGTCGACGAGCAGTACTTC.